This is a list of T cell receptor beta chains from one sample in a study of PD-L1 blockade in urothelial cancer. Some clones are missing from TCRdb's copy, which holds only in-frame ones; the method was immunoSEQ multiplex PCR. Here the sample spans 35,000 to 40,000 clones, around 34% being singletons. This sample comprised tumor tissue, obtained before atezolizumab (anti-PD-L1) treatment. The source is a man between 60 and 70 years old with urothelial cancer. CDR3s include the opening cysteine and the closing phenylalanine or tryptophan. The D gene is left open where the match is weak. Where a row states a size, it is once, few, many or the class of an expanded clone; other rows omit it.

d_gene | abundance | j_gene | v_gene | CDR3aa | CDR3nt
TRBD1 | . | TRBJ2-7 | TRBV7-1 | CASSNRQGTYEQYF | TGTGCCAGCAGCAACAGACAGGGGACCTACGAGCAGTACTTC
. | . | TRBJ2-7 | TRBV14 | CASSQGWIPHF | TGTGCCAGCAGCCAGGGGTGGATCCCGCACTTC
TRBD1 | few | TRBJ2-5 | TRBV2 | CASSPRTGGRETQYF | TGTGCCAGCAGCCCAAGGACAGGGGGACGGGAGACCCAGTACTTC
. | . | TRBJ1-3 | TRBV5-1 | CASSWDNSGNTIYF | TGCGCCAGCAGCTGGGACAACTCTGGAAACACCATATATTTT
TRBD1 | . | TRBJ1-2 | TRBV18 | CASSPDREGGYTF | TGTGCCAGCTCACCAGACAGGGAGGGTGGCTACACCTTC
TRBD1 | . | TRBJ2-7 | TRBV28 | CASSTPGTASNEQYF | TGTGCCAGCAGTACCCCCGGGACAGCTTCTAACGAGCAGTACTTC
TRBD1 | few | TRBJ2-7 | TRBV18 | CASSPRQGTYEQYF | TGTGCCAGCTCACCGCGACAGGGGACCTACGAGCAGTACTTC
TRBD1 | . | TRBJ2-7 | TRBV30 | CAWNSGQGPGYEQYF | TGTGCCTGGAATTCAGGACAGGGCCCTGGGTACGAGCAGTACTTC
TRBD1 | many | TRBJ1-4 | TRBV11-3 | CASSSPGQGGKLFF | TGTGCCAGCAGCTCGCCGGGACAGGGGGGAAAACTGTTTTTT
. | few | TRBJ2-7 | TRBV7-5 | CASSPGAGRGEQYF | TGTGCCAGCAGCCCGGGGGCCGGGAGGGGCGAGCAGTACTTC
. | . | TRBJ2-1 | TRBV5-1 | CASSPGARGLDEQFF | TGCGCCAGCAGCCCAGGGGCTCGGGGGCTGGATGAGCAGTTCTTC
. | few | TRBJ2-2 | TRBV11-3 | CASSLGTANTGELFF | TGTGCCAGCAGCTTGGGGACGGCGAACACCGGGGAGCTGTTTTTT
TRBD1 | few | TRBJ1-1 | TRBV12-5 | CASGLGQGAAFF | TGTGCTAGTGGTTTGGGACAGGGGGCAGCTTTCTTT
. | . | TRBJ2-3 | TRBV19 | CASSTPGDTQYF | TGTGCCAGTAGTACCCCTGGGGATACGCAGTATTTT
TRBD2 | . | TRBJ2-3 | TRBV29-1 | CSGDGLAGDSTDTQYF | TGCAGCGGAGACGGACTAGCGGGGGATAGCACAGATACGCAGTATTTT
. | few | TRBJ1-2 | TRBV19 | CASSIAGRGAGYGYTF | TGTGCCAGTAGTATCGCAGGGAGGGGCGCTGGATATGGCTACACCTTC
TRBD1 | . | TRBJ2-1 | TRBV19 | CASSPMTGRNEQFF | TGTGCCAGTAGTCCCATGACAGGGAGAAATGAGCAGTTCTTC
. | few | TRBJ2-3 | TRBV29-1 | CSVDGFYGGDTQYF | TGCAGCGTTGACGGGTTTTACGGGGGAGATACGCAGTATTTT
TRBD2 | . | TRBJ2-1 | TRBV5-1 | CASSPGVARGNEQFF | TGCGCCAGCAGCCCTGGAGTAGCGCGGGGGAATGAGCAGTTCTTC
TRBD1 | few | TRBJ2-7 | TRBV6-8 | CASSRTGQGADEQYF | TGTGCCAGCAGCCGTACCGGACAGGGGGCTGACGAGCAGTACTTC